This T cell receptor beta chain derives from a study of CD8+CD57+ T cells in acquired aplastic anemia. For the study at large: The study obtained approximately 11 million reads on average for CD4+ cells from healthy donors.

CDR1 is DFQATT and CDR2 is SNEGSKA in the germline V gene (reference sequence). Losses at the gene ends were 6 bases for V and 4 bases for J; bases not matched to a gene: 6. This CDR3 is 15 amino acids long. Profiling of TCR beta VDJ combinations and CDR3 sequences used genomic DNA as template. TCRdb recomputed calls from the reads with MiXCR, one row per CDR3 protein. The repertoire consists of 130,000 or so distinct CDR3 sequences, with more than 35% occurring once and the leading ten covering roughly 8.4%. The table lists this clonotype with many counts. The TCR originated in a human donor in good health, serving as a control. J is TRBJ2-3 and V is TRBV20-1; TRBD2 matches at 14 bases. Input material: sorted CD4+, CD8+, or CD8+CD57+ T cells (not recorded which) from PBMCs. The CDR3 protein is CSALTSGGAPDTQYF. The CDR3 DNA follows: TGCAGTGCCTTGACTAGCGGGGGGGCCCCAGATACGCAGTATTTT.